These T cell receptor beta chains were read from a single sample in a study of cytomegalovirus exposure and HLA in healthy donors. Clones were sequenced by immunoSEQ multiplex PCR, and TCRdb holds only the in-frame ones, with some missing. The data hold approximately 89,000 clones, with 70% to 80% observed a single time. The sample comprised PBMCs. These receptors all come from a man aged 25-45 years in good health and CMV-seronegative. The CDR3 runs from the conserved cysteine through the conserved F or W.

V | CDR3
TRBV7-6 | CASSLTYGQDNTEAFF
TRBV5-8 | CASSLGQGRGYTF
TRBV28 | CASSSHGRVDTEAFF
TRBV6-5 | CASRPNQVGGYTF
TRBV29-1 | CSVVQGGQDQPQHF
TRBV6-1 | CASQLYSGLQETQYF
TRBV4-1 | CASSQEATGDTEAFF
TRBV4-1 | CASSQANRVRDTEAFF
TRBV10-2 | CANKRLAGESSYNEQFF
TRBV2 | CASNPGTSTDTQYF
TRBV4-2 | CASSQDGGGVTGELFF
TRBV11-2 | CASRRGKQNYGYTF
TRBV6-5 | CASSYTRNTEAFF
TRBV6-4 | CASSPQGYNEQFF
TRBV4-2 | CASSQDSHGSYEQYF
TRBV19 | CASSIDGPGLAASTDTQYF
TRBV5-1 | CASSLELAGEYNEQFF
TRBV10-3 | CAIPGGPGELFF
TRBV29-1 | CSVDREAAFF
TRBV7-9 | CASSLAQGNEVELFF
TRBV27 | CASSRDRESSPLHF
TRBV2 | CASHREGPSNQPQHF
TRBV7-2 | CASRLGGLYNEQFF
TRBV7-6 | CASSHGQGAGNEQFF
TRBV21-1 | CASSKVGRLINEKLFF
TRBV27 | CASSLSGRGYTYEQYF
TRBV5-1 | CASSFLGGLAGENTGELFF
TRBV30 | CAWSVLAGGRDTQYF
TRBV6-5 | CASSYSQGLVTEAFF
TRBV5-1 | CASSLATGAGNTIYF
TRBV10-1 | CASSEQESYEQYF
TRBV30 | CAWTGGTDTQYF
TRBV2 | CASLSGHKTYNEQFF
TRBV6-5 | CASSYGGIENSPLHF
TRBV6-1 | CASSEGHAGGTEAFF
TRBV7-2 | CASSLAASEAYEQYF
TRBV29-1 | CSVGQTYGYTF
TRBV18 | CASSPGTSGYTDTQYF
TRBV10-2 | CASSESFHGGSDTQYF
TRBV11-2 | CASSLDLASGRSADTQYF
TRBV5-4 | CASSRQGSDEQYF
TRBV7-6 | CASSLEASGSSYNEQFF
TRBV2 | CASNPSGSIQQYF
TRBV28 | CASSSNAPGQPNEKLFF
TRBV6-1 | CASSDRGQRLIEQYF
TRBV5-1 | CASSLGQGASYEQYF
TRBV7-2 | CASSLSGGGTYEQYF
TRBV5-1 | CASSPREGGNTEAFF
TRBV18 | CASSPFGQSSGNTIYF
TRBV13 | CASSPLAGVPSSTDTQYF
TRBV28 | CASRPELTGAAEQYF
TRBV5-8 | CASSLGQGSYGYTF
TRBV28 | CASSLGAEDGRRKLFF
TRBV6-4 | CASSVGLWETQYF
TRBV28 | CASSSGTGNTEAFF
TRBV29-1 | CSVEVIRMGRGSNGYTF
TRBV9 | CASSEPVGRPSSYNEQFF
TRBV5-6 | CASSRGDGRINEQFF
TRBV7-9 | CASSGENRAYEQYF